This TCR beta chain was observed in a study of shared clonotypes between healthy human individuals. The germline gives CDR1 KGHSH, CDR2 LQKENI. Germline trimming cut 5 bases from V and 6 bases from J; bases unmatched to any gene: 7. CDR3 length equals 15 residues. The repertoire was sequenced with immunoSEQ multiplex PCR; TCRdb's copy has only in-frame clones and lacks some. This sample carries around 1,000,000 clones, approximately 77% of them seen once, and the ten largest clones take approximately 0.9%. The sequence came from a young man in good health. Some clones in this sample may be carry-over from other donors' samples. The gene calls are TRBV18 and TRBJ2-2, with 9 bases lining up with TRBD2. The material sequenced was memory CD4+ T cells from PBMCs. Subset denoted: CD45RA-negative fraction. The CDR3 nucleotides read TGTGCCAGCTCAACGGGACTAGCATTTTCCGGGGAGCTGTTTTTT. Protein sequence: CASSTGLAFSGELFF.